The present T cell receptor (beta chain) was sequenced within a study of blood T cells in healthy people across ages. Alongside a J-beta primer mix, a sample-barcoded 5' primer served in a second PCR lasting 7 to 11 cycles. One entry per CDR3 protein results from TCRdb running MiXCR on the 5' RACE reads. The profile shows 1.4 million to 1.5 million distinct CDR3 sequences, 42% of them singletons. This clonotype was observed a handful of times. Trimming pared 2 bases from V and 3 bases from J, leaving 7 bases between. The CDR3 is 13 amino acids. Germline CDR1 SGHTA, CDR2 FQGNSA. Sequencing input: blood. The sequence derives from a woman under 30 in good health. V is TRBV7-2 and J is TRBJ2-5; D remains ambiguous. CDR3 nucleotide sequence: TGTGCCAGCAGCTTATATCTCGAAGAGACCCAGTACTTC. Its translation is CASSLYLEETQYF.